Listed here is a single T cell receptor (beta chain). Its antigen is undetermined. Between the trimmed V and J ends, which lost 2 bases and 3 bases, there was a span of 14 bases. Germline CDR1 is SGHDT and CDR2 is YYEEEE. The CDR3 sequence is 15 residues long. This sample was taken from a study of immune cell composition in non-small cell lung cancer. Data came from immunoSEQ multiplex PCR; TCRdb stores just in-frame clones and leaves some out. Here the sample spans some 9,200 clones, roughly 76% being singletons. Study-level results: Squamous carcinomas (approximately 75%) more often had tumour-associated clones >0.5% than adenocarcinomas (roughly 33%). In adenocarcinoma, maximal tumour-associated clone frequency tracked TIL tumour reactivity. Squamous lung tumours showed higher top 10 clone scores and clonality than adenocarcinomas. Tumour-reactive clones were not shown to match dominant in vivo tumour clones.

The V and J genes are TRBV5-6 and TRBJ1-2; D is possibly TRBD1 (5 bases). Material for sequencing was lung tumor tissue. This clonotype was sampled from a human donor with non-small cell lung cancer. The CDR3 sequence: CASSFTSRGDYGYTF. CDR3 DNA sequence: TGTGCCAGCAGCTTCACTTCTCGAGGGGACTATGGCTACACCTTC.